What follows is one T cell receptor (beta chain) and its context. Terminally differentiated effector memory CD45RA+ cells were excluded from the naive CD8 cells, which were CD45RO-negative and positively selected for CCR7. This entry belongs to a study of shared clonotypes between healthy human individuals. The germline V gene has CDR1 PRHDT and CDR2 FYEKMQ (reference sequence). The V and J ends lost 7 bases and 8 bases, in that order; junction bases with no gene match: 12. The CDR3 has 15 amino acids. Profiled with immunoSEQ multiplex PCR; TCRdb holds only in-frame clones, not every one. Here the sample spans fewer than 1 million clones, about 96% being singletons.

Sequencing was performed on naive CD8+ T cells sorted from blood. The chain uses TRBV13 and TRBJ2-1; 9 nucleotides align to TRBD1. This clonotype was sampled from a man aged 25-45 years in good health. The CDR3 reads CASTFLDRGKDEQFF. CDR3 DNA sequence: TGTGCCAGCACCTTCTTGGACAGGGGAAAAGATGAGCAGTTCTTC.